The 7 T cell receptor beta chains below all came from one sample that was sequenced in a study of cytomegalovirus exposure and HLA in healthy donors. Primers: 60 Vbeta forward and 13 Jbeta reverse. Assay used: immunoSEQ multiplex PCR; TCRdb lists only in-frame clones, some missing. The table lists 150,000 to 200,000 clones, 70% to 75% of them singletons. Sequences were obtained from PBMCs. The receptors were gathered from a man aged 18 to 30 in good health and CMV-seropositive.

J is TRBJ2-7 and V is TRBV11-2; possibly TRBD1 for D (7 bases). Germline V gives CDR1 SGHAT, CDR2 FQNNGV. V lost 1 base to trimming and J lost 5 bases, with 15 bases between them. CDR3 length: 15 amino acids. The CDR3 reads CASSLGGRGDDEQYV. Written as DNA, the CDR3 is TGTGCCAGCAGCTTAGGAGGCAGGGGGGATGACGAGCAGTACGTC.

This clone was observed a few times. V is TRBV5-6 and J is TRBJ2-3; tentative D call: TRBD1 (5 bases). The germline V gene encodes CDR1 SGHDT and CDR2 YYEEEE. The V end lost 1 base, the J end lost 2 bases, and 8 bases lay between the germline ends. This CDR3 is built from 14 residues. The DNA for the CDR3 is TGTGCCAGCAGCTTGACAGGTCCCACAGATACGCAGTATTTT. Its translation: CASSLTGPTDTQYF.

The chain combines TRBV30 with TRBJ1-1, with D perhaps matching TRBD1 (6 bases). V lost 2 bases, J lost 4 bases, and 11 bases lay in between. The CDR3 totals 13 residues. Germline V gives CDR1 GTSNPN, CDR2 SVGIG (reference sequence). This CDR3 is CAWSTGSFTEAFF. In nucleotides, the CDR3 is TGTGCCTGGAGTACAGGGTCCTTCACTGAAGCTTTCTTT.

CDR3 sequence reads: CASTLGGDNQPQHF. CDR3 nucleotide sequence: TGTGCCAGCACTCTGGGGGGGGACAATCAGCCCCAGCATTTT. The chain joins TRBV7-9 to TRBJ1-5; TRBD1 is a possible D gene (5 bases). Germline CDR1 and CDR2: SEHNR and FQNEAQ (reference sequence). V shed 7 bases and J shed 3 bases, with 13 bases lying between them. The CDR3 is 14 amino acids.

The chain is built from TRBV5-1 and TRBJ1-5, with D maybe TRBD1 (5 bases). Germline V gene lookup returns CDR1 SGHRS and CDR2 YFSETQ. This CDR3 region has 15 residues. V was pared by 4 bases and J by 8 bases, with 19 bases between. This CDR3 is CASSGGTAFGEPQHF. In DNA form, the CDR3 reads TGCGCCAGCAGCGGCGGGACCGCGTTCGGGGAGCCCCAGCATTTT. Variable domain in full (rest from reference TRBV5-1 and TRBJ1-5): KAGVTQTPRYLIKTRGQQVTLSCSPISGHRSVSWYQQTPGQGLQFLFEYFSETQRNKGNFPGRFSGRQFSNSRSEMNVSTLELGDSALYLCASSGGTAFGEPQHFGDGTRLSIL.

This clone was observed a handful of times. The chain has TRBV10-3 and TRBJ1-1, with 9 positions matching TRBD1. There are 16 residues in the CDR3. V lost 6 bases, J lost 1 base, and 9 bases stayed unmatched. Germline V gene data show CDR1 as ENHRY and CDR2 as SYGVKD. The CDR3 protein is CAISGNRGQGNTEAFF. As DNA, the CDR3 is TGTGCCATCAGCGGTAACAGGGGGCAGGGGAACACTGAAGCTTTCTTT.

The CDR3, as DNA: TGCAGCGTTGAAGATGGGTACAGATACTTC. Translating gives CSVEDGYRYF. J is TRBJ2-5 and V is TRBV29-1; D unclear. Germline V gene data show CDR1 as SQVTM and CDR2 as ANQGSEA. There are 10 residues in the CDR3. The ends were cut back, 0 bases at V and 14 bases at J, with 10 bases in the middle.